One sample yielded the 10 T cell receptor beta chains listed below, sequenced in a study of blood T cell repertoires in COVID-19. The table came from immunoSEQ multiplex PCR; TCRdb's copy has only in-frame clones and leaves some out. The table lists around 140,000 clones, approximately 88% of them singletons, with roughly 1.5% in the top ten. Sequenced sample: peripheral blood. The receptors originated from a woman in her forties or fifties with acute or convalescent COVID-19.

The chain couples TRBV19 to TRBJ2-3, with 11 bases aligning to TRBD2. CDR3 size: 13 residues. The V segment lost 5 bases and the J segment 13 bases; nucleotides outside the gene matches: 8. The germline V gene has CDR1 LNHDA and CDR2 SQIVND (reference sequence). The CDR3 here is CASSLTTSGEEYF. In DNA form, the CDR3 reads TGTGCCAGTAGTTTGACGACTAGCGGGGAGGAGTATTTT.

The chain has TRBV7-3 and TRBJ2-1; 7 nucleotides agree with TRBD2. The CDR3 extends over 14 amino acids. The J segment lost 9 bases and the V segment lost 2 bases, leaving 7 bases of the junction unmatched. CDR1 is SGHTA and CDR2 is FQGTGA in the germline V gene. CDR3 bases: TGTGCCAGCAGCTTACAAGCGGGGTTCGGTGAGCAGTTCTTC. As protein: CASSLQAGFGEQFF.

The chain carries TRBV7-3 and TRBJ2-2, with 8 bases fitting TRBD2. This CDR3 is built from 15 residues. The J segment lost 6 bases and the V segment lost 4 bases, leaving 7 bases of the junction unmatched. In germline, CDR1 is SGHTA, CDR2 FQGTGA. The CDR3 nucleotides read TGTGCCAGCAGCTCCGGACTAGCCCGCCCCGGGGAGCTGTTTTTT. It translates to CASSSGLARPGELFF.

V gene TRBV3-1 (or the pseudogene TRBV3-2) combines with J gene TRBJ1-3; D ambiguous. CDR1 is LGHDT and CDR2 is YNNKEL in the germline V gene (reference sequence). With 1 base removed from V and 8 bases from J, the gap between germline ends came to 9 bases. This CDR3 comprises 13 residues. The CDR3 DNA sequence: TGTGCCAGCAGCCAAGTTGCCCGGGACACCATATATTTT. As protein: CASSQVARDTIYF.

The V call is TRBV19, the J call TRBJ1-1; the D gene is possibly TRBD1 (5 bases). The CDR3 runs 15 residues. Germline V lookup: CDR1 LNHDA, CDR2 SQIVND (reference sequence). V lost 8 bases, J lost 5 bases, and 21 bases lay in between. CDR3 amino acids: CASRVLRGRGTEAFF. CDR3 DNA sequence: TGTGCCAGTCGGGTTCTTCGTGGGAGGGGAACTGAAGCTTTCTTT.

This rearrangement joins TRBV27 to TRBJ1-5; D perhaps matches TRBD1 (5 bases). Between the trimmed V and J ends, which lost 4 bases and 6 bases, there was a span of 19 bases. The CDR3 extends over 16 amino acids. The germline V gene has CDR1 MNHEY and CDR2 SMNVEV (reference sequence). The DNA for the CDR3 is TGTGCCAGCAGTTCGGGGGTTTCGATCGGGGTTCAGCCCCAGCATTTT. Translation gives CASSSGVSIGVQPQHF.

The chain is built from TRBV6-5 and TRBJ1-1; 9 bases map to TRBD1. The J segment lost 4 bases and the V segment lost 4 bases, leaving 1 base of the junction unmatched. This CDR3 region has 13 residues. Germline values: CDR1 MNHEY, CDR2 SVGAGI. The CDR3 spells CASSLTGGTEAFF. As DNA, the CDR3 is TGTGCCAGCAGTTTGACAGGGGGCACTGAAGCTTTCTTT.

This sequence joins TRBV5-8 and TRBJ2-7; 13 bases align to TRBD2. The CDR3 consists of 16 residues. From germline, CDR1 is SGHTS and CDR2 YDEGEE. V lost 4 bases to trimming and J lost 4 bases; unmatched junction nucleotides: 8. This CDR3 is CASSPAWTSGGYEQYF. The CDR3 DNA is TGTGCCAGCAGCCCCGCCTGGACTAGCGGGGGATACGAGCAGTACTTC.

The chain is built from TRBV6-5 and TRBJ2-3, with 7 positions matching TRBD2. V gave up 7 bases and J gave up 0 bases; unmatched junction bases: 1. The CDR3 consists of 13 residues. CDR1 and CDR2 (germline): MNHEY, SVGAGI. CDR3 bases: TGTGCCAGCACTAGCGGAAGCACAGATACGCAGTATTTT. Amino acids: CASTSGSTDTQYF.

The V and J genes are TRBV5-1 and TRBJ1-2; 11 nucleotides line up with TRBD1. Germline loops: CDR1 SGHRS, CDR2 YFSETQ. The V segment lost 0 bases and the J segment 5 bases; nucleotides outside the gene matches: 3. The CDR3 consists of 15 residues. CDR3 amino acids: CASSLAGTGGYGYTF. The CDR3 DNA is TGCGCCAGCAGCTTGGCCGGGACAGGGGGGTATGGCTACACCTTC.